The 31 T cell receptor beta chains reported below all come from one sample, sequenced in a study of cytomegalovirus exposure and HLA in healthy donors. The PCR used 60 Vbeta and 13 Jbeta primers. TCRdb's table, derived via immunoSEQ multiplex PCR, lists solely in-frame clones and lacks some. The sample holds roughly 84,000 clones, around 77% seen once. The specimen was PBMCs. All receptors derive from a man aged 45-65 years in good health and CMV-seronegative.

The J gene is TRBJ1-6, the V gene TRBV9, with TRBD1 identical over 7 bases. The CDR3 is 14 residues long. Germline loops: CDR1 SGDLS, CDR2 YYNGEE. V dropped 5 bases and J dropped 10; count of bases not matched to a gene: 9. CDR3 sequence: CASSETGAKSPLHF. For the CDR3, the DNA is TGTGCCAGCAGTGAAACAGGGGCAAAATCACCCCTCCACTTT. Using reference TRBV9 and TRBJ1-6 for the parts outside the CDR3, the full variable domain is DSGVTQTPKHLITATGQRVTLRCSPRSGDLSVYWYQQSLDQGLQFLIQYYNGEERAKGNILERFSAQQFPDLHSELNLSSLELGDSALYFCASSETGAKSPLHFGNGTRLTVT.

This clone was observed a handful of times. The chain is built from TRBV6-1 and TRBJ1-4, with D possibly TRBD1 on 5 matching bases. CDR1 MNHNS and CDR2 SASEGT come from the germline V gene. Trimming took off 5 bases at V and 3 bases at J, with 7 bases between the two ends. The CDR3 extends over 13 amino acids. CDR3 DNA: TGTGCCAGCAGTCAGGGCTCTAATGAAAAACTGTTTTTT. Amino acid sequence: CASSQGSNEKLFF.

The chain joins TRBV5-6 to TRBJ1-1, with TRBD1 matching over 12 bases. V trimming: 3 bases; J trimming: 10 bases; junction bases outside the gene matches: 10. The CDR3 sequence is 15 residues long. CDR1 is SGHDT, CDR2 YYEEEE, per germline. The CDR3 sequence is CASSWGTGGDGGAFF. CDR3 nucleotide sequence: TGTGCCAGCAGCTGGGGGACAGGGGGCGATGGGGGAGCTTTCTTT.

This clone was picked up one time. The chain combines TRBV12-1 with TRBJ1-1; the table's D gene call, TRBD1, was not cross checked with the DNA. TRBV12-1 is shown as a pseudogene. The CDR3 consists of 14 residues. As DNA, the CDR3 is TGTGCCAGCAGCTCAAGACAGGGTGGGGCTGAAGCTTTCTTT. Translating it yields CASSSRQGGAEAFF.

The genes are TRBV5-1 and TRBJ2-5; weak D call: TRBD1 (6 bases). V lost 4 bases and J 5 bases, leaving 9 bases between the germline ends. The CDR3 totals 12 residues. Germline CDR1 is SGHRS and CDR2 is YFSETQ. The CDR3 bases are TGCGCCAGCAGCCCCAGGGGTGAGACCCAGTACTTC. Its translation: CASSPRGETQYF. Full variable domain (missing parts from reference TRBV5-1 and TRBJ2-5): KAGVTQTPRYLIKTRGQQVTLSCSPISGHRSVSWYQQTPGQGLQFLFEYFSETQRNKGNFPGRFSGRQFSNSRSEMNVSTLELGDSALYLCASSPRGETQYFGPGTRLLVL.

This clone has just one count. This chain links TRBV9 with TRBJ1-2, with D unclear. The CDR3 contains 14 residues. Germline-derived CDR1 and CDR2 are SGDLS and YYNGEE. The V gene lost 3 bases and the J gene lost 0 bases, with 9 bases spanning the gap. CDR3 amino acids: CASSARGANYGYTF. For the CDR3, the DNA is TGTGCCAGCAGCGCACGGGGAGCTAACTATGGCTACACCTTC.

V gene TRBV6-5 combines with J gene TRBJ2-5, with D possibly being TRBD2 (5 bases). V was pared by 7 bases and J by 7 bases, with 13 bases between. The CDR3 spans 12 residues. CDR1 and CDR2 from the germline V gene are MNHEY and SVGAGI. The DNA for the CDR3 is TGTGCCAGCAATGGAGGCCCGGGGACCCAGTACTTC. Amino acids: CASNGGPGTQYF.

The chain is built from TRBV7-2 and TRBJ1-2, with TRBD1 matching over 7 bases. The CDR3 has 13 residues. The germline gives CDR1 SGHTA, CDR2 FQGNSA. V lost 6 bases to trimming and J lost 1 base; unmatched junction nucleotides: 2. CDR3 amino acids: CASRGDSNYGYTF. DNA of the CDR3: TGTGCCAGCAGGGGGGACAGTAACTATGGCTACACCTTC.

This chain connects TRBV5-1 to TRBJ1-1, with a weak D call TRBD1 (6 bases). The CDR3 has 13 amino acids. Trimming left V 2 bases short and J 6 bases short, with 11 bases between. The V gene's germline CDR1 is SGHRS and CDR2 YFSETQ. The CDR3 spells CASSLTGIPEAFF. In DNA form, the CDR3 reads TGCGCCAGCAGCTTAACAGGGATCCCTGAAGCTTTCTTT. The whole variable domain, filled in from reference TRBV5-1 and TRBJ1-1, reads KAGVTQTPRYLIKTRGQQVTLSCSPISGHRSVSWYQQTPGQGLQFLFEYFSETQRNKGNFPGRFSGRQFSNSRSEMNVSTLELGDSALYLCASSLTGIPEAFFGQGTRLTVV.

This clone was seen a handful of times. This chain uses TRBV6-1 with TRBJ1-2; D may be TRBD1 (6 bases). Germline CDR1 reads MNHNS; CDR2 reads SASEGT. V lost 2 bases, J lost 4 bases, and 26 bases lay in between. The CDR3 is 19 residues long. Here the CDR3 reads CASSEPPGTSPGQRYGYTF. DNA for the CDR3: TGTGCCAGCAGTGAACCCCCCGGGACCTCGCCCGGACAGCGCTATGGCTACACCTTC.

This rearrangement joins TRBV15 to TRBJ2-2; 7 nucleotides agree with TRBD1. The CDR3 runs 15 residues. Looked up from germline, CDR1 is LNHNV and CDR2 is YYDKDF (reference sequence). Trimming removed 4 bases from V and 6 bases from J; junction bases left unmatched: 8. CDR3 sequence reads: CATSNDRARAGELFF. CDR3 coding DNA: TGTGCCACCAGCAACGACAGGGCAAGGGCCGGGGAGCTGTTTTTT.

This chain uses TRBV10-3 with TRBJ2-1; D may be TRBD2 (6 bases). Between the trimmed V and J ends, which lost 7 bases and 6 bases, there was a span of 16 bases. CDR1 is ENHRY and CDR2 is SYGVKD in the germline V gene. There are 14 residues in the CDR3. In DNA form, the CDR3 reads TGTGCCATCAACCCGGGACTCTCTCTCAATGAGCAGTTCTTC. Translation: CAINPGLSLNEQFF.

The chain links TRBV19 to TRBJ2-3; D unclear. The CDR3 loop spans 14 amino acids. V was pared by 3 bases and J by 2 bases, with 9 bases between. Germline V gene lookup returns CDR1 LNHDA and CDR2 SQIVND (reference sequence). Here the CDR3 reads CASSISTYTDTQYF. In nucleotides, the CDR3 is TGTGCCAGTAGTATTAGTACTTACACAGATACGCAGTATTTT.

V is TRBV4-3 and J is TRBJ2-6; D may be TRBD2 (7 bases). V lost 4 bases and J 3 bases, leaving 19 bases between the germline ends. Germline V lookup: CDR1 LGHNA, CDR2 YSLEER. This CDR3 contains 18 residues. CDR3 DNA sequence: TGCGCCAGCAGCCCCATAGGGGGAGGGGGACTTGGGGCCAACGTCCTGACTTTC. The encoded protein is CASSPIGGGGLGANVLTF.

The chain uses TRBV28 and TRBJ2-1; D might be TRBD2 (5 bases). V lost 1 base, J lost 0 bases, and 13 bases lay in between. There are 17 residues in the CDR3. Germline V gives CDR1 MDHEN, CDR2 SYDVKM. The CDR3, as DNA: TGTGCCAGCAGTTTATCAAGCGGTAAAAGCTCCTACAATGAGCAGTTCTTC. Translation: CASSLSSGKSSYNEQFF.

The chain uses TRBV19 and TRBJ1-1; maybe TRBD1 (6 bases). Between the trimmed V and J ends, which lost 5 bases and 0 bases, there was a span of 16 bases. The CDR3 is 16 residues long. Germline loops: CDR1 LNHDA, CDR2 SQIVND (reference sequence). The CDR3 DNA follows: TGTGCCAGTAGTCCCATGACAGGAACCATGAACACTGAAGCTTTCTTT. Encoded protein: CASSPMTGTMNTEAFF.

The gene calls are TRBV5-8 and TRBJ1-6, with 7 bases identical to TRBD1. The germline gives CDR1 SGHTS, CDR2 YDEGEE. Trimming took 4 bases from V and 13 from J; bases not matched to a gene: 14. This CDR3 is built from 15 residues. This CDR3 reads CASSPGQSFTSPLHF. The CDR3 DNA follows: TGTGCCAGCAGCCCGGGACAGTCATTTACGTCCCCCCTCCACTTT.

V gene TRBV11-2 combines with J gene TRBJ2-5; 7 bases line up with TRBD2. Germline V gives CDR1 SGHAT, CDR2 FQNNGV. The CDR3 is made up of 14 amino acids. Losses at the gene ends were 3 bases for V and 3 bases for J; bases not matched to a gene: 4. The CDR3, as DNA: TGTGCCAGCAGCTTCGGACTAGGGGAAGAGACCCAGTACTTC. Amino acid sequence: CASSFGLGEETQYF.

CDR3 sequence: CASSLDRTGYTF. CDR3 in DNA: TGTGCCAGCAGCTTAGATCGGACAGGCTACACCTTC. This chain uses TRBV11-2 with TRBJ1-2, with D possibly TRBD1 on 5 matching bases. Germline lookup yields CDR1 SGHAT and CDR2 FQNNGV. The CDR3 is 12 residues long. The V and J ends lost 0 bases and 8 bases respectively, with 7 bases between them.

The CDR3 spells CASSLGTGQLNTGELFF. The CDR3 DNA reads as TGCGCCAGCAGCTTGGGGACAGGGCAGTTGAACACCGGGGAGCTGTTTTTT. This chain connects TRBV5-1 to TRBJ2-2; 8 positions match TRBD1. V was pared by 0 bases and J by 1 base, with 5 bases of the junction left unmatched. CDR3 length: 17 residues. Per the germline V gene, CDR1 is SGHRS and CDR2 is YFSETQ. The variable domain in full, completed from reference TRBV5-1 and TRBJ2-2, reads KAGVTQTPRYLIKTRGQQVTLSCSPISGHRSVSWYQQTPGQGLQFLFEYFSETQRNKGNFPGRFSGRQFSNSRSEMNVSTLELGDSALYLCASSLGTGQLNTGELFFGEGSRLTVL.

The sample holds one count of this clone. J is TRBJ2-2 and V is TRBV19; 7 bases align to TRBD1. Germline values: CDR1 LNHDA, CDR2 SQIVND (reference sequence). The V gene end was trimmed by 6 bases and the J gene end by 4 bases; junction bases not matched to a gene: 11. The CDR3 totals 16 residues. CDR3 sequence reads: CASSNTGDRVTGELFF. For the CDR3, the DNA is TGTGCCAGTAGCAACACAGGGGACAGAGTCACCGGGGAGCTGTTTTTT.

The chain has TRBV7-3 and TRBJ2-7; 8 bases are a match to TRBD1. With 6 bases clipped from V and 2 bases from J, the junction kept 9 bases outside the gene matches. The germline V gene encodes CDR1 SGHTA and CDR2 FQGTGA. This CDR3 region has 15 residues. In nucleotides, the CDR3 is TGTGCCAGCAGTCCTGGGACAGGCTACCCCTACGAGCAGTACTTC. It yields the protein CASSPGTGYPYEQYF.

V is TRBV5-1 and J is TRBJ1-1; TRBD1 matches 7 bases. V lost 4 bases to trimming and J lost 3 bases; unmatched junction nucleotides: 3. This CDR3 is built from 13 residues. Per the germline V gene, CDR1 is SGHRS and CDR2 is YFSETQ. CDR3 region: CASSQTGYTEAFF. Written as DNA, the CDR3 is TGCGCCAGCAGCCAGACAGGGTACACTGAAGCTTTCTTT.

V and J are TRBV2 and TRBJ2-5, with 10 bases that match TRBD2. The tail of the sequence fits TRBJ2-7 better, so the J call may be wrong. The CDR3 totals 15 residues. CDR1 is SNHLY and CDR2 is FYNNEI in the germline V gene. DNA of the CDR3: TGTGCCAGCAGTGAGGGACTAGCGCTCGCCTACGAGCAGTACTTC. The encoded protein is CASSEGLALAYEQYF.

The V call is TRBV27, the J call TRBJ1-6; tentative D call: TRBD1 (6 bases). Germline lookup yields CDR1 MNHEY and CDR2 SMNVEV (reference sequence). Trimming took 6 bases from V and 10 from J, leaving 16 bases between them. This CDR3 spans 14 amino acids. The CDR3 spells CASRLDRWASPLHF. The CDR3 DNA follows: TGTGCCAGCAGACTTGACAGGTGGGCCTCACCCCTCCACTTT.

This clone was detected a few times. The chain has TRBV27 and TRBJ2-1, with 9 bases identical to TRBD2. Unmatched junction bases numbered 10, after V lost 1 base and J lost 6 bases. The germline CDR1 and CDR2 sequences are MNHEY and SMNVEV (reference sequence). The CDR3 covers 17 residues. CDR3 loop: CASSLLGGLAGRNEQFF. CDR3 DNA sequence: TGTGCCAGCAGTTTATTGGGTGGGCTAGCGGGGCGCAATGAGCAGTTCTTC.

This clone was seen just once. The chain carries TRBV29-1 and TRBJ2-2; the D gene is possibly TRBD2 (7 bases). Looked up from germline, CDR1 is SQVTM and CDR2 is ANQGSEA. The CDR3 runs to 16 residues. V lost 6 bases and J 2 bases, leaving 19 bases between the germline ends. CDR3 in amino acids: CSVGGRGAANTGELFF. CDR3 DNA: TGCAGCGTGGGGGGACGGGGGGCGGCCAACACCGGGGAGCTGTTTTTT.

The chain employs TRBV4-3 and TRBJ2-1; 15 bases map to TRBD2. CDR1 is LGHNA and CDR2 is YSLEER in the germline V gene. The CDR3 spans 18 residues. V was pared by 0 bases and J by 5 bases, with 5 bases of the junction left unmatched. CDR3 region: CASSQDRTSGGADNEQFF. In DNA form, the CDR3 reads TGCGCCAGCAGCCAAGATCGGACTAGCGGGGGGGCTGACAATGAGCAGTTCTTC.

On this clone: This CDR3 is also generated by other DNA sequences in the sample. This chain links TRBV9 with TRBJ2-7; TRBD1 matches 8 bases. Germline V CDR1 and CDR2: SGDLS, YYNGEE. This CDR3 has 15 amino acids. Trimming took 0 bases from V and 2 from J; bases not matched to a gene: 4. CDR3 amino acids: CASSVETGGTYEQYF. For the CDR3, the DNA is TGTGCCAGCAGCGTAGAAACAGGGGGGACCTACGAGCAGTACTTC.

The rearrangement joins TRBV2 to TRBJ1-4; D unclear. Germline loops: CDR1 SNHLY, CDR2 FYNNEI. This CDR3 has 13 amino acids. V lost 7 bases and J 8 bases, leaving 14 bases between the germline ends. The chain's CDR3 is CASNRETGEKLFF. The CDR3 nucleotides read TGTGCCAGCAATCGCGAGACGGGGGAAAAACTGTTTTTT.

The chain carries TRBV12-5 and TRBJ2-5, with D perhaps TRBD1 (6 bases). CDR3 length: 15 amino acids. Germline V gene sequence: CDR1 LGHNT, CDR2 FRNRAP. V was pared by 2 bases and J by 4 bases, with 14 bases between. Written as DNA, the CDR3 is TGTGCTAGTGGTTTGCTCTTCTCCAGGGGAGAGACCCAGTACTTC. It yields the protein CASGLLFSRGETQYF. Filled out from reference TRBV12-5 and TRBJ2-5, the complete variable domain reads DARVTQTPRHKVTEMGQEVTMRCQPILGHNTVFWYRQTMMQGLELLAYFRNRAPLDDSGMPKDRFSAEMPDATLATLKIQPSEPRDSAVYFCASGLLFSRGETQYFGPGTRLLVL.